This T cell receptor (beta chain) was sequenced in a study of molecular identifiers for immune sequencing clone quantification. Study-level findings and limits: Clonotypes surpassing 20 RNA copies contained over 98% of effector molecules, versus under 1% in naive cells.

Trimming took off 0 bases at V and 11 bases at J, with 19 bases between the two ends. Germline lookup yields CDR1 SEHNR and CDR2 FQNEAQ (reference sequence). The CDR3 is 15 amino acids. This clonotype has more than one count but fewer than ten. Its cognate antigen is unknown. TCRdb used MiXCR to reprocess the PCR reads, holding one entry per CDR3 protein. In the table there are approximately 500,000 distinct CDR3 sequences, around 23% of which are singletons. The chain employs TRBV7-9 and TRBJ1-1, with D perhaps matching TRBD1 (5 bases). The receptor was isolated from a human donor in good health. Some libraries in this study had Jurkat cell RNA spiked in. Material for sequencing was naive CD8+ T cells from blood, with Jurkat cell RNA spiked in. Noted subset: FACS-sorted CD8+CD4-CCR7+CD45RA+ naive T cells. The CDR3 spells CASSLAGTDSLLAFF. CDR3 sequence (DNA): TGTGCCAGCAGCTTAGCAGGGACGGACTCTTTGTTGGCTTTCTTT.